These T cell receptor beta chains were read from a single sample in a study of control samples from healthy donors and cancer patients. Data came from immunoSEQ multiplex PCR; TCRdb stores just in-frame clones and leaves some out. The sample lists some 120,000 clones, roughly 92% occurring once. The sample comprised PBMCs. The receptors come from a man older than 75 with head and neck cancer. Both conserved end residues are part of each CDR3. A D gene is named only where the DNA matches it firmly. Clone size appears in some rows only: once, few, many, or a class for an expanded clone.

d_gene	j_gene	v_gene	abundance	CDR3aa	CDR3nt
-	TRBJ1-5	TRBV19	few	CASSGFRGPNQPQHF	TGTGCCAGTAGTGGCTTCAGGGGCCCCAATCAGCCCCAGCATTTT
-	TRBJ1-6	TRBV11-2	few	CASSLRARGYNSPLHF	TGTGCCAGCAGCTTACGGGCGAGGGGCTATAATTCACCCCTCCACTTT
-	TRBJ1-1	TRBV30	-	CAWTKEGVMNTEAFF	TGTGCCTGGACTAAGGAGGGGGTTATGAACACTGAAGCTTTCTTT
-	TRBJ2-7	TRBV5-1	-	CASSLVIGYEQYF	TGCGCCAGCAGCTTGGTTATCGGATACGAGCAGTACTTC
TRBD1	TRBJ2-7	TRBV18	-	CASSTRQGSANEQYF	TGTGCCAGCTCAACGCGACAGGGGTCGGCGAACGAGCAGTACTTC
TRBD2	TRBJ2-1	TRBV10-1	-	CASGTSGTRYNEQFF	TGCGCCAGCGGCACTAGCGGGACCCGATACAATGAGCAGTTCTTC
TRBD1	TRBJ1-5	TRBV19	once	CASTWTGRQPQHF	TGTGCCAGTACCTGGACAGGCCGTCAGCCCCAGCATTTT
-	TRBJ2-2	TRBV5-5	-	CASSFGANTGELFF	TGTGCCAGCAGCTTTGGCGCGAACACCGGGGAGCTGTTTTTT
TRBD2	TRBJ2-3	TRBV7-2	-	CASSSRASGEQYF	TGTGCCAGCAGCTCCCGGGCTAGCGGGGAACAGTATTTT
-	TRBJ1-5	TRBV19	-	CASRALESPTPQHF	TGTGCCAGTAGGGCGTTGGAGAGCCCAACGCCCCAGCATTTT
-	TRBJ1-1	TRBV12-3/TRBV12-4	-	CASSRGLNTEAFF	TGTGCCAGCAGTCGTGGGTTGAACACTGAAGCTTTCTTT
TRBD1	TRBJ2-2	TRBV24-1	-	CATSDAGQGHTGELFF	TGTGCCACCAGTGATGCGGGACAGGGCCACACCGGGGAGCTGTTTTTT
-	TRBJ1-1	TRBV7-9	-	CASSRWNTEAFF	TGTGCCAGCAGTCGTTGGAACACTGAAGCTTTCTTT
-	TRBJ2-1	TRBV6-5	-	CASSTHSNEQFF	TGTGCCAGCAGTACCCACTCCAATGAGCAGTTCTTC
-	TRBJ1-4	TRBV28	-	CASSLSDYTATNEKLFF	TGTGCCAGCAGTTTATCTGATTACACCGCAACTAATGAAAAACTGTTTTTT
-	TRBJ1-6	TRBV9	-	CASSVSYRDSPLHF	TGTGCCAGCAGCGTTAGCTATCGTGATTCACCCCTCCACTTT
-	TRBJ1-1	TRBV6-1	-	CASSEAQSTEAFF	TGTGCCAGCAGTGAAGCGCAGAGCACTGAAGCTTTCTTT
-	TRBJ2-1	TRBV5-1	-	CASSLGQSSYNEQFF	TGCGCCAGCAGCTTGGGACAGAGCTCCTACAATGAGCAGTTCTTC
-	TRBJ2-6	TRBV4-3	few	CASSQDGQSGSGANVLTF	TGCGCCAGCAGCCAAGACGGACAGTCGGGTTCTGGGGCCAACGTCCTGACTTTC
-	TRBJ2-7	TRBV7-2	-	CASSKRVSSYEQYF	TGTGCCAGCAGCAAAAGAGTCAGCTCCTACGAGCAGTACTTC
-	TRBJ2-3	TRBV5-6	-	CASSFPQGPSTDTQYF	TGTGCCAGCAGCTTCCCCCAGGGTCCTAGCACAGATACGCAGTATTTT
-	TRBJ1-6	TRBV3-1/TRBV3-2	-	CARRIRAEGGNSPLHF	TGTGCCAGACGGATTAGGGCAGAAGGAGGAAATTCACCCCTCCACTTT
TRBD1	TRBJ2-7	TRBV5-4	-	CASSLGGSGYEQYF	TGTGCCAGCAGCCTAGGGGGCTCTGGGTACGAGCAGTACTTC
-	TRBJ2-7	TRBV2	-	CASSERFLAREQYF	TGTGCCAGCAGTGAGAGATTCCTAGCGAGGGAGCAGTACTTC
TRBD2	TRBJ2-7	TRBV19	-	CASSIDRAGGEQYF	TGTGCCAGTAGTATAGATCGCGCGGGGGGAGAGCAGTACTTC
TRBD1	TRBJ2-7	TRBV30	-	CAWNGQALYEQYF	TGTGCCTGGAACGGACAGGCCCTTTACGAGCAGTACTTC